The clone carrying this TCR beta chain occurred a few times. The protocol was immunoSEQ multiplex PCR, while the TCRdb copy is restricted to in-frame clones and leaves out a portion. Here the sample spans 90,000 to 100,000 clones, 70% to 80% being singletons. The data originate from a study of glioma-infiltrating T cells after dendritic cell vaccination. This specimen consisted of blood, obtained before dendritic cell vaccination. The receptor comes from a human donor with glioblastoma.

CDR3 nucleotide sequence: TGTGCCAGCAGTAAGACAGGGTTAGTGAATGAAAAACTGTTTTTT. Amino acids: CASSKTGLVNEKLFF. The chain recombines TRBV6-1 with TRBJ1-4; 7 bases match TRBD1. Germline V lookup: CDR1 MNHNS, CDR2 SASEGT. The CDR3 sequence is 15 residues long. The V and J ends lost 5 bases and 5 bases, in that order; junction bases with no gene match: 8.